These T cell receptor beta chains were read from a single sample in a study of blood T cells in healthy people across ages. TCRdb re-called the 5' RACE reads through MiXCR, storing one row per CDR3 protein. The sample includes roughly 1,800,000 distinct CDR3 sequences, about 50% of them seen just once. The sequenced sample was blood. These receptors all come from a woman in her thirties or forties in good health. Both conserved end residues are trimmed from each CDR3. The D gene is left open where the match is weak.

d_gene: -; j_gene: TRBJ2-3; v_gene: TRBV13; CDR3aa: ASSLPMGDTQY
d_gene: TRBD1; j_gene: TRBJ2-7; v_gene: TRBV7-8; CDR3aa: ASSLVRRLTGDSYEQY
d_gene: TRBD2; j_gene: TRBJ2-1; v_gene: TRBV20-1; CDR3aa: SARDLLAGYNEQF
d_gene: TRBD1; j_gene: TRBJ2-7; v_gene: TRBV6-5; CDR3aa: ASGTETRYEQY
d_gene: -; j_gene: TRBJ2-4; v_gene: TRBV4-1; CDR3aa: ASSQILTAKNIQY
d_gene: TRBD2; j_gene: TRBJ2-5; v_gene: TRBV4-1; CDR3aa: ASSQDEVGAGGETQY
d_gene: -; j_gene: TRBJ1-6; v_gene: TRBV27; CDR3aa: ASSSGSGGGLSPLH
d_gene: -; j_gene: -; v_gene: TRBV10-2; CDR3aa: ASKESKETQY
d_gene: -; j_gene: TRBJ2-1; v_gene: TRBV5-1; CDR3aa: AGSSLLDRSLTDNEQF
d_gene: TRBD1; j_gene: TRBJ2-1; v_gene: TRBV6-5; CDR3aa: ASSPGQGGYLEQF
d_gene: TRBD1; j_gene: TRBJ2-5; v_gene: TRBV19; CDR3aa: ASSDHWTGQETQY
d_gene: -; j_gene: TRBJ2-3; v_gene: TRBV20-1; CDR3aa: SATGPHTDTQY
d_gene: -; j_gene: TRBJ1-2; v_gene: TRBV13; CDR3aa: AAGGRGDGYT
d_gene: -; j_gene: TRBJ2-1; v_gene: TRBV15; CDR3aa: ATSANYNEQF
d_gene: TRBD2; j_gene: TRBJ2-7; v_gene: TRBV12-3/TRBV12-4; CDR3aa: ASSSPGGNEQY
d_gene: -; j_gene: TRBJ2-3; v_gene: TRBV7-3; CDR3aa: ASSTSGTKASDTQY
d_gene: -; j_gene: TRBJ1-6; v_gene: TRBV4-1; CDR3aa: ASSQEWVRNSPLH
d_gene: -; j_gene: TRBJ2-3; v_gene: TRBV2; CDR3aa: ASRSTHSTDTQY
d_gene: -; j_gene: TRBJ2-5; v_gene: TRBV15; CDR3aa: ATSRDRTGLNQETQY
d_gene: -; j_gene: TRBJ2-1; v_gene: TRBV13; CDR3aa: ASSFADSSYNEQF
d_gene: -; j_gene: TRBJ1-2; v_gene: TRBV15; CDR3aa: ATSRGERNYGYT
d_gene: -; j_gene: TRBJ2-5; v_gene: TRBV10-1; CDR3aa: ASSMYREETQY
d_gene: TRBD2; j_gene: TRBJ2-4; v_gene: TRBV20-1; CDR3aa: SVLAGTPGIQY
d_gene: -; j_gene: TRBJ2-5; v_gene: TRBV29-1; CDR3aa: SVEAGLGETQY
d_gene: TRBD1; j_gene: TRBJ2-7; v_gene: TRBV5-1; CDR3aa: ASSLQTGDHEQY
d_gene: TRBD2; j_gene: TRBJ2-5; v_gene: TRBV6-2/TRBV6-3; CDR3aa: ASSYEGTSGGFEQY
d_gene: -; j_gene: TRBJ2-7; v_gene: TRBV6-1; CDR3aa: ASGPSGSYEQY
d_gene: -; j_gene: TRBJ2-1; v_gene: TRBV27; CDR3aa: ASSMSRDPYNEQF
d_gene: -; j_gene: TRBJ2-3; v_gene: TRBV21-1; CDR3aa: ASSPLGGGNTDTQY
d_gene: -; j_gene: TRBJ2-7; v_gene: TRBV7-2; CDR3aa: ASSYISEQIYEQY
d_gene: -; j_gene: TRBJ2-6; v_gene: TRBV19; CDR3aa: ASSLALGSGANVLA
d_gene: -; j_gene: TRBJ1-1; v_gene: TRBV28; CDR3aa: ASSSNRDRSTEAF
d_gene: TRBD2; j_gene: TRBJ2-3; v_gene: TRBV29-1; CDR3aa: SVEGGGSTDTQY
d_gene: TRBD1; j_gene: TRBJ2-6; v_gene: TRBV20-1; CDR3aa: SAPGQWGYSGANVLT
d_gene: -; j_gene: TRBJ2-6; v_gene: TRBV28; CDR3aa: ASSSPTLGANVLT
d_gene: -; j_gene: TRBJ2-7; v_gene: TRBV11-2; CDR3aa: ASSPTPRHDGQY
d_gene: -; j_gene: TRBJ2-5; v_gene: TRBV5-6; CDR3aa: ASSRVGGQETQY
d_gene: -; j_gene: TRBJ2-1; v_gene: TRBV6-5; CDR3aa: ASRQTSSYEQF
d_gene: -; j_gene: -; v_gene: TRBV13; CDR3aa: ASSYAANIQY
d_gene: TRBD1; j_gene: TRBJ2-5; v_gene: TRBV24-1; CDR3aa: ATSDRDREVNEQY
d_gene: -; j_gene: TRBJ1-2; v_gene: TRBV5-1; CDR3aa: ASSLDGDDGYT
d_gene: -; j_gene: TRBJ2-7; v_gene: TRBV27; CDR3aa: ASRAGVQYEQY
d_gene: -; j_gene: TRBJ1-5; v_gene: TRBV12-3/TRBV12-4; CDR3aa: ASSQIPVLYSNQPQH
d_gene: TRBD1; j_gene: TRBJ1-5; v_gene: TRBV4-1; CDR3aa: ASSQDGTAFDQPQH